This paragraph covers one T cell receptor (beta chain) sequence. This sample stems from a study of blood T cell repertoires in COVID-19. Across the whole study: Whether acute or convalescent, the COVID-19 samples came from the United States, Italy and Spain. T cells, B-cell-depleted T cells, or PBMCs supplied cDNA or gDNA.

Participants' own reports of clinical history determined their cohort assignment. CDR1 is SGHRS and CDR2 is YFSETQ in the germline V gene. Between the trimmed V and J ends, which lost 2 bases and 1 base, there was a span of 14 bases. This CDR3 is built from 16 residues. The data were produced by immunoSEQ multiplex PCR, yet TCRdb's version contains in-frame clones alone and is incomplete. The repertoire includes approximately 470,000 clones, about 90% of them detected once, and roughly 0.7% sits in the top ten. V and J are TRBV5-1 and TRBJ2-3; perhaps TRBD2 as D (6 bases). The clonotype comes from a woman aged 18-29 years who had recovered from COVID-19. The sample taken for sequencing was PBMCs or T cells enriched from blood (not recorded which). Written as DNA, the CDR3 is TGCGCCAGCAGCTTCCCCGGGGGAGTGGGCACAGATACGCAGTATTTT. It codes for CASSFPGGVGTDTQYF.